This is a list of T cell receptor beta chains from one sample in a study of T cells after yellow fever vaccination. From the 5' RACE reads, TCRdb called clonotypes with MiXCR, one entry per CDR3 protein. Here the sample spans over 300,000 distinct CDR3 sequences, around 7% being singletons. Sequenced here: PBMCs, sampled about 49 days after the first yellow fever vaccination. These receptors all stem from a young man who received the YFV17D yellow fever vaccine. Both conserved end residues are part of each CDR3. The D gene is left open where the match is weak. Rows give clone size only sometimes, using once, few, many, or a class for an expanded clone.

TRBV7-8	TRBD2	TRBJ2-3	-	CASSNGGWPSGVDRDTQYF	TGTGCCAGCAGCAACGGAGGTTGGCCTAGCGGGGTCGATAGGGATACGCAGTATTTT
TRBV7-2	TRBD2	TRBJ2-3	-	CASIWTSGVTDTQYF	TGTGCCAGCATCTGGACTAGCGGGGTCACAGATACGCAGTATTTT
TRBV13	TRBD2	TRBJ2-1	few	CASSLAGTSGGLAKQFF	TGTGCCAGCAGCTTAGCCGGGACTAGCGGGGGGCTAGCTAAGCAGTTCTTC
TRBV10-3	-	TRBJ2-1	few	CAISESILDPQQFF	TGTGCCATCAGTGAGTCGATTCTGGACCCACAGCAGTTCTTC
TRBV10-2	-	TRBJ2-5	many	CASSESLGRKTQYF	TGCGCCAGCAGTGAGTCGTTGGGGCGAAAGACCCAGTACTTC
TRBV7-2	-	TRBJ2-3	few	CASGWRGSTDTQYF	TGTGCCAGCGGCTGGCGGGGCAGCACAGATACGCAGTATTTT
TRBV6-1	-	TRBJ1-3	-	CASSRAYRANSGNTIYF	TGTGCCAGCAGCCGAGCATACAGAGCCAACTCTGGAAACACCATATATTTT
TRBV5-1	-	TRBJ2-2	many	CATGAPGELFF	TGCGCCACAGGGGCACCCGGGGAGCTGTTTTTT
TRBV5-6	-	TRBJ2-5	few	CASSRVQTQETQYF	TGTGCCAGCAGCCGGGTACAGACCCAAGAGACCCAGTACTTC
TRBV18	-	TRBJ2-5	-	CASSPPSRASGTQYF	TGTGCCAGCTCACCACCAAGCCGGGCGTCAGGGACCCAGTACTTC
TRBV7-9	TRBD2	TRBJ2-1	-	CASSLGLGLNEQFF	TGTGCCAGCAGCTTGGGACTAGGTTTGAATGAGCAGTTCTTC
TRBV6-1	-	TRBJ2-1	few	CASSEGNSYNEQFF	TGTGCCAGCAGTGAAGGGAATTCCTACAATGAGCAGTTCTTC
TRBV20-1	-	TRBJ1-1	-	CSAREQHTEAFF	TGCAGTGCTAGAGAACAGCACACTGAAGCTTTCTTT
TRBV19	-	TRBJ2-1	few	CASSIGWTAYNEQFF	TGTGCCAGTAGTATTGGGTGGACAGCCTACAATGAGCAGTTCTTC
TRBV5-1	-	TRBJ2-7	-	CASSLRGVEQYF	TGCGCCAGCAGCTTGCGAGGGGTCGAGCAGTACTTC